This TCR beta chain was sequenced during a study of cytomegalovirus exposure and HLA in healthy donors. CDR3 length equals 14 residues. V lost 2 bases and J lost 1, with 8 bases in between. Looked up from germline, CDR1 is LNHDA and CDR2 is SQIVND (reference sequence). Amplification used 60 Vbeta primers and 13 Jbeta primers. Data came from immunoSEQ multiplex PCR; TCRdb stores just in-frame clones and leaves some out. The table lists some 140,000 clones, approximately 9% of them singletons, with roughly 7% in the top ten. Study outcomes and limitations: Per published accounts, TCR beta sequences correctly predicted the HLA-A and HLA-B alleles of most subjects. HLA alleles showed associations with around 15,000 TCR beta sequences in a later analysis, at a 0.05 false discovery rate. TCR beta V- and J-gene trimming, according to a later analysis, was linked to a missense DCLRE1C variant. The authors confirmed in vitro that a few CMV-associated chains were specific for CMV antigens.

In this sample, this clone turned up a few times. Antigen: not known. The TCR was taken from a woman between 40 and 55 years old in good health and CMV-seropositive. The gene calls are TRBV19 and TRBJ1-1; weak D call: TRBD1 (6 bases). Input material: PBMCs. Written as DNA, the CDR3 is TGTGCCAGTAGTATAAGGGGGAAGAACACTGAAGCTTTCTTT. Its protein product is CASSIRGKNTEAFF.